Listed below are T cell receptor beta chains from one sample, sequenced in a study of blood T cell repertoires in COVID-19. The repertoire was sequenced with immunoSEQ multiplex PCR; TCRdb's copy has only in-frame clones and lacks some. This sample carries roughly 300,000 clones, around 87% of them seen once, and the ten largest clones take 7.8%. The sample comprised peripheral blood. The source is a woman between 50 and 59 years old who had recovered from COVID-19. Each CDR3 is given with its conserved first and last residue. Each record gives: J gene, V gene, D gene, clone size, CDR3 DNA, CDR3 protein. A D gene is named only where the DNA matches it firmly. Expanded clones get a size class; other rows say once, few or many, or leave the size out.

TRBJ2-7 TRBV28 TRBD2 once TGTGCCAGCAGCCAAGGACTAGCGGGGAGCTACGAGCAGTACTTC CASSQGLAGSYEQYF
TRBJ2-1 TRBV7-3 . . TGTGCCAGCAGCTTAACAGGGGGTGACCGCAATGAGCAGTTCTTC CASSLTGGDRNEQFF
TRBJ1-6 TRBV6-5 . . TGTGCCAGCAGCGCCCAGGTGCTTAATTCACCCCTCCACTTT CASSAQVLNSPLHF
TRBJ1-6 TRBV30 . once TGTGCCTGGGTCCTCCCTCCCCTCCACTTT CAWVLPPLHF
TRBJ1-2 TRBV7-2 . . TGTGCCAACATCCCGGGGGGGGCGAGTAATGGCTACACCTTC CANIPGGASNGYTF
TRBJ1-1 TRBV5-1 . . TGCGCCAGCAGCTTGAGTACGGGTAACACTGAAGCTTTCTTT CASSLSTGNTEAFF
TRBJ1-2 TRBV7-2 TRBD1 . TGTGCCAGCAGCTTAGCGCTGACAGGGGGAAGAGCTAACTATGGCTACACCTTC CASSLALTGGRANYGYTF
TRBJ1-1 TRBV23-1 . . TGCGCCAGCAGTCAATCAAGGGGCACTGAAGCTTTCTTT CASSQSRGTEAFF
TRBJ2-3 TRBV11-1 . . TGTGCCAGCAGTTCCGTAACATTCACAGATACGCAGTATTTT CASSSVTFTDTQYF
TRBJ1-1 TRBV6-5 . . TGTGCCAGCACCGAAGGGGTTGAAGCTTTCTTT CASTEGVEAFF
TRBJ2-7 TRBV30 . . TGTGCCTTAACCCGGACTGACTCCTACGAGCAGTACTTC CALTRTDSYEQYF
TRBJ1-2 TRBV30 . . TGTGCCTGGAGTGTAAGCCCAGGGGTTGGCTACACCTTC CAWSVSPGVGYTF
TRBJ1-1 TRBV2 . . TGTGCCAGCACCGGTAACAGGAACACTGAAGCTTTCTTT CASTGNRNTEAFF
TRBJ1-2 TRBV2 . . TGTGCCAGCAGGATTGACCTGGGGAGTGGCTACACCTTC CASRIDLGSGYTF
TRBJ1-1 TRBV6-1 . . TGTGCCAGCAGTGACAGGGGTGACACTGAAGCTTTCTTT CASSDRGDTEAFF
TRBJ2-3 TRBV6-5 TRBD1 once TGTGCCAGCGGAGGGACAGGGAGCGGCACAGATACGCAGTATTTT CASGGTGSGTDTQYF
TRBJ2-3 TRBV4-1 . . TGCGCCAGCAGCCCTACCGGGGGAATTACTAGCACAGATACGCAGTATTTT CASSPTGGITSTDTQYF
TRBJ2-1 TRBV7-9 TRBD2 few TGTGCCAGCAGCCGAGGGGTGGGGACTATCGGAGGCAATGAGCAGTTCTTC CASSRGVGTIGGNEQFF
TRBJ2-5 TRBV18 . . TGTGCCAGCTCACCGGACAACAACCAAGAGACCCAGTACTTC CASSPDNNQETQYF
TRBJ2-7 TRBV28 . . TGTGCCCGCTCAGCATCACCCTCGGGCGAGCAGTACTTC CARSASPSGEQYF
TRBJ2-3 TRBV6-2/TRBV6-3 TRBD2 . TGTGCCAGCAGCCGACTAGCGGGGGGGCTAGGAGATACGCAGTATTTT CASSRLAGGLGDTQYF
TRBJ1-2 TRBV10-3 . . TGTGCCATCAGTGAGTCTTACAGGGCCTCTAACTATGGCTACACCTTC CAISESYRASNYGYTF